This T cell receptor beta chain is from a study of cytomegalovirus exposure and HLA in healthy donors. Study information: Among the approximately 380 donors who were genotyped, 81% fell in the genetic ancestry cluster that is associated with self-reported Caucasian donors. Study conclusions and caveats: Reports showed the classifier diagnosing cytomegalovirus status with high specificity and sensitivity. Later on, an analysis found that several of the most significant clusters appeared to be linked to common viral pathogens, which included parvovirus B19. Later genetic work tied a missense DCLRE1C variant to beta-chain V and J trimming.

Regarding this clone: Its antigen is not known.

Germline assignment: CDR1 SNHLY and CDR2 FYNNEI. Trimming took off 3 bases at V and 7 bases at J, with 16 bases between the two ends. The CDR3 is 14 residues long. The PCR had 60 Vbeta and 13 Jbeta primers. Clones were sequenced by immunoSEQ multiplex PCR, and TCRdb holds only the in-frame ones, with some missing. The sample gives some 150,000 clones, 70% to 80% of which show up once; 2% to 2.5% is in the top ten. The sample comprised PBMCs. This chain joins TRBV2 and TRBJ2-7; no definite D call. The TCR comes from a woman in her 30s in good health and CMV-seropositive. In DNA form, the CDR3 reads TGTGCCAGCAGTGACACAGAATATCCTCGTGAGCAGTACTTC. This codes for CASSDTEYPREQYF. Drawing the rest from reference TRBV2 and TRBJ2-7, the complete variable domain is EPEVTQTPSHQVTQMGQEVILRCVPISNHLYFYWYRQILGQKVEFLVSFYNNEISEKSEIFDDQFSVERPDGSNFTLKIRSTKLEDSAMYFCASSDTEYPREQYFGPGTRLTVT.